The present entry profiles one T cell receptor (beta chain) with its context. The antigen is undetermined. CDR3 length: 12 amino acids. V shed 2 bases and J shed 5 bases, with 7 bases lying between them. The germline V gene has CDR1 SGHNT and CDR2 YYREEE (reference sequence). TCRdb ran MiXCR on the PCR reads and lists one entry per CDR3 protein. The table records fewer than 40,000 distinct CDR3 sequences, roughly 48% of them present only once. The data derive from a study of esophageal squamous cell carcinoma under preoperative chemotherapy. Study at large: Both tumor-infiltrating lymphocytes and peripheral blood T cells were profiled. Study observations and caveats: After treatment, tumor-infiltrating lymphocytes seemed to come partly from incoming peripheral T cells, not only local changes. Tumor-infiltrating lymphocytes showed no significant post-chemotherapy TCR diversity increase, unlike peripheral T cells.

Regarding time point: before preoperative PTX-NDP chemotherapy. The sample was acquired from a patient given preoperative chemotherapy. The V call is TRBV5-4, the J call TRBJ1-1, with D unclear. The sequence was collected from a human donor with esophageal squamous cell carcinoma. The donor label of this sample is uncertain. CDR3 sequence: CASSFWGTEAFF. CDR3 coding DNA: TGTGCCAGCAGCTTTTGGGGTACTGAAGCTTTCTTT.